The T cell receptor (beta chain) described here comes from a study of memory CD4+ T cells and cytomegalovirus serostatus. Single viable CD3+CD4+CD8-CD45RO+ cells were sorted as the memory CD4+ T cells. Serum IgG to CMV pp150, pp28, p38 and p52 defined serostatus. Positive selection with CD4 microbeads enriched total CD4+ T cells. Study-wide results and limits: The CMV-associated TCR signature appears largely within the CD4+ memory repertoire.

TCRdb keeps only in-frame clones here, not all; method: immunoSEQ multiplex PCR. The sample lists some 49,000 clones; around 78% were seen once. Notes on this clone: Its target is not known.

V trimming: 4 bases; J trimming: 9 bases; junction bases outside the gene matches: 18. CDR1 SGHDT and CDR2 YYEEEE come from the germline V gene. The CDR3 has 16 amino acids. This clonotype was obtained from an adult in good health and CMV-seronegative. Source material: memory CD4+ T cells from blood. The rearrangement uses TRBV5-6 and TRBJ2-7; the match to TRBD1 covers 8 bases. The CDR3: CASSPRLGTGPSRQYF. For the CDR3, the DNA is TGTGCCAGCAGCCCCCGGCTGGGGACAGGACCCAGCCGGCAGTACTTC.